A single sample is the source of the 12 T cell receptor beta chains below, sequenced in a study of memory CD4+ T cells and cytomegalovirus serostatus (dated by TCRdb to between 2018 and 2021). Libraries were built with the immunoSEQ multiplex PCR assay. As stored in TCRdb, this immuneACCESS dataset retains in-frame rearrangements with V and J assigned. A fraction of the clones does not appear; measured against another copy, unresolved V genes explain less than half of the discrepancy, and the remainder lacks a known reason. The sample contains some 46,000 clones, 79% of them found a single time. The top ten clones comprise about 1.1% of the sample. A FACSAria II was used to sort memory CD4+ T cells, defined as single viable CD3+CD4+CD8-CD45RO+ cells. What was sequenced was memory CD4+ T cells from blood. The receptors derive from an adult in good health and CMV-seronegative.

The chain employs TRBV5-1 and TRBJ2-1, with 10 bases matching TRBD2. The trim removed 9 bases at V and 9 bases at J, leaving 9 bases unmatched. The length of the CDR3 is 13 residues. The V gene's germline CDR1 is SGHRS and CDR2 YFSETQ. Here the CDR3 reads CATAPSGRGEQFF. The CDR3 DNA follows: TGCGCCACCGCACCTAGCGGGAGAGGTGAGCAGTTCTTC. Using reference TRBV5-1 and TRBJ2-1 for the parts outside the CDR3, the full variable domain is KAGVTQTPRYLIKTRGQQVTLSCSPISGHRSVSWYQQTPGQGLQFLFEYFSETQRNKGNFPGRFSGRQFSNSRSEMNVSTLELGDSALYLCATAPSGRGEQFFGPGTRLTVL.

The rearrangement links TRBV15 to TRBJ2-7; a possible D gene is TRBD2 (5 bases). The CDR3 spans 15 residues. The germline gives CDR1 LNHNV, CDR2 YYDKDF (reference sequence). The V end was cut by 0 bases, the J end by 2 bases, with 11 bases between. In DNA form, the CDR3 reads TGTGCCACCAGCAGAGATCGTTTCGGGACCTACGAGCAGTACTTC. It codes for CATSRDRFGTYEQYF.

The chain has TRBV11-1 and TRBJ2-7; D unresolved. CDR1 SGHAT and CDR2 FQDESV come from the germline V gene (reference sequence). Deletions cut 4 bases from V and 5 bases from J, with 6 bases between. CDR3 length: 11 amino acids. CDR3 loop: CASSSGDEQYF. CDR3 in DNA: TGTGCCAGCAGCTCCGGAGACGAGCAGTACTTC.

V gene TRBV4-2 combines with J gene TRBJ2-1; 8 positions match TRBD2. The junction had 3 bases not matched to a gene; V was cut back by 2 bases and J by 0 bases. Germline V lookup: CDR1 LGHNA, CDR2 YNFKEQ. CDR3 length: 16 amino acids. The CDR3 DNA sequence: TGTGCCAGCAGCCAAACCAGCGGGAGCTCCTACAATGAGCAGTTCTTC. This sequence encodes CASSQTSGSSYNEQFF.

This clone appeared once. The V call is TRBV30, the J call TRBJ1-6; D is unclear. Germline CDR1 and CDR2: GTSNPN and SVGIG (reference sequence). The length of the CDR3 is 15 residues. V was clipped by 2 bases and J by 10 bases, with 18 bases between them. CDR3 in DNA: TGTGCCTGGAGTCAGAGGGCCAGGAGAAGGTCACCCCTCCACTTT. This codes for CAWSQRARRRSPLHF.

J is TRBJ2-1 and V is TRBV9; the match to TRBD2 covers 7 bases. The V segment lost 4 bases and the J segment 1 base; nucleotides outside the gene matches: 5. Looked up from germline, CDR1 is SGDLS and CDR2 is YYNGEE. This CDR3 is 15 amino acids long. CDR3 in amino acids: CASSPLAESYNEQFF. CDR3 bases: TGTGCCAGCAGCCCTCTAGCGGAATCCTACAATGAGCAGTTCTTC.

V and J are TRBV7-9 and TRBJ2-1, with 10 nucleotides matching TRBD1. CDR1 is SEHNR and CDR2 is FQNEAQ in the germline V gene (reference sequence). Trimming at V came to 1 base and at J to 5 bases, leaving 8 bases not matched to a gene. The CDR3 length is 17 residues. The CDR3 loop is CASSLETGTGVNNEQFF. CDR3 in DNA: TGTGCCAGCAGCTTAGAGACCGGGACAGGGGTGAACAATGAGCAGTTCTTC.

This rearrangement joins TRBV7-2 to TRBJ1-1, with D hard to call. CDR1 SGHTA and CDR2 FQGNSA come from the germline V gene. The length of the CDR3 is 14 residues. V dropped 3 bases and J dropped 8 bases, with 16 bases sitting between them. The CDR3 bases are TGTGCCAGCAGCTTTCTATACAGCTTGGACGAAGCTTTCTTT. Translated: CASSFLYSLDEAFF.

The chain is built from TRBV2 and TRBJ2-4, with 9 positions matching TRBD2. The CDR3 is made up of 11 amino acids. Germline assignment: CDR1 SNHLY and CDR2 FYNNEI. V shed 5 bases and J 13 bases; nucleotides not matched to a gene: 3. CDR3 region: CASSPSGIQYF. CDR3 coding DNA: TGTGCCAGCAGTCCTAGCGGGATCCAGTACTTC. The variable domain in full, with the rest retrieved from reference TRBV2 and TRBJ2-4, is EPEVTQTPSHQVTQMGQEVILRCVPISNHLYFYWYRQILGQKVEFLVSFYNNEISEKSEIFDDQFSVERPDGSNFTLKIRSTKLEDSAMYFCASSPSGIQYFGAGTRLSVL.

This chain connects TRBV19 to TRBJ1-5; 9 bases agree with TRBD1. Germline CDR1 LNHDA, CDR2 SQIVND (reference sequence). This CDR3 contains 16 residues. V lost 5 bases, J lost 7 bases, and 12 bases stayed unmatched. This chain's CDR3 is CASSVRQGVGRQPQHF. DNA for the CDR3: TGTGCCAGTAGTGTTCGACAGGGGGTAGGACGGCAGCCCCAGCATTTT.

The chain is built from TRBV4-1 and TRBJ1-3; possibly TRBD1 for D (6 bases). V was cut by 0 bases and J by 0 bases, with 18 bases left in between. The CDR3 consists of 19 residues. Germline V gene data show CDR1 as MGHRA and CDR2 as YSYEKL. Here the CDR3 reads CASSQDKDSRSYSGNTIYF. The CDR3 nucleotides are TGCGCCAGCAGCCAAGACAAGGACAGCCGTTCCTACTCTGGAAACACCATATATTTT.

This chain uses TRBV7-2 with TRBJ2-3; D possibly matches TRBD1 or TRBD2 (5 bases each). Trimming shortened V by 1 base and J by 2 bases, and 7 bases separated the two germline ends. Per the germline V gene, CDR1 is SGHTA and CDR2 is FQGNSA. The CDR3 totals 14 residues. CDR3 sequence reads: CASSLGGDTDTQYF. CDR3 sequence (DNA): TGTGCCAGCAGCTTAGGAGGGGACACAGATACGCAGTATTTT.